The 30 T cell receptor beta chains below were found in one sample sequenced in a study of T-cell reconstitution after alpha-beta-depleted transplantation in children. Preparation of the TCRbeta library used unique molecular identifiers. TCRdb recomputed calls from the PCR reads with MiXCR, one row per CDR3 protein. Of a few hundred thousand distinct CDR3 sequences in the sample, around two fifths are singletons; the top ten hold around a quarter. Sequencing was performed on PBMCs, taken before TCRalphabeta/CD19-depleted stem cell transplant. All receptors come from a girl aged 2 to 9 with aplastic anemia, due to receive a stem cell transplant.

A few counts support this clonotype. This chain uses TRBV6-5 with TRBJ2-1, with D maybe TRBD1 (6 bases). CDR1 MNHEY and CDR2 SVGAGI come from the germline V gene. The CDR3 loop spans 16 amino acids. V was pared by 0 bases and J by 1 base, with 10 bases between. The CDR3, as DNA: TGTGCCAGCAGTTACTCGGGGCAGGGGTCCTACAATGAGCAGTTCTTC. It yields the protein CASSYSGQGSYNEQFF.

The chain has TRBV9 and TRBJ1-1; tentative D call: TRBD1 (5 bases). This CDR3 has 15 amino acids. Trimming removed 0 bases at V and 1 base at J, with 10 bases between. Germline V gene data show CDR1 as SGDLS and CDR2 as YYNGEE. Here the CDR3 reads CASSVEGHWNTEAFF. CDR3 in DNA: TGTGCCAGCAGCGTAGAAGGACATTGGAACACTGAAGCTTTCTTT.

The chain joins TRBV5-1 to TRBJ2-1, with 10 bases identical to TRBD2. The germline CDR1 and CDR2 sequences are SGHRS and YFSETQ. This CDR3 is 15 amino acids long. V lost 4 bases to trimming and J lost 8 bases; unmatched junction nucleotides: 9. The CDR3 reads CASSGIAGGVDEQFF. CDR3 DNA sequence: TGCGCCAGCAGCGGAATAGCGGGAGGAGTCGATGAGCAGTTCTTC.

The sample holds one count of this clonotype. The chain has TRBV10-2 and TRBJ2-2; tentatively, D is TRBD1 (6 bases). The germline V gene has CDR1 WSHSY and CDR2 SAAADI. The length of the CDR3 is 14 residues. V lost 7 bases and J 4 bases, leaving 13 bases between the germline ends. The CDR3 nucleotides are TGCGCCAGCAAGGGGGACGGATCCACCGGGGAGCTGTTTTTT. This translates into CASKGDGSTGELFF.

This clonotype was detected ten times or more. The CDR3 spells CASSLHRNTGELFF. In DNA form, the CDR3 reads TGTGCCAGCAGCTTACACAGGAACACCGGGGAGCTGTTTTTT. The rearrangement links TRBV7-3 to TRBJ2-2; D is unresolved. The V end lost 2 bases, the J end lost 1 base, and 5 bases lay between the germline ends. CDR3 length: 14 amino acids. CDR1 is SGHTA and CDR2 is FQGTGA in the germline V gene.

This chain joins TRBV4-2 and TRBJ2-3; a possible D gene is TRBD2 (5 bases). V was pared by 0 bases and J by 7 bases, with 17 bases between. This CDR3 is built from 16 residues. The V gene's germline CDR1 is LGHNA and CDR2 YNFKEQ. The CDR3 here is CASSQDRGPQRYTQYF. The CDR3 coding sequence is TGTGCCAGCAGCCAAGATCGGGGTCCCCAGCGGTATACGCAGTATTTT.

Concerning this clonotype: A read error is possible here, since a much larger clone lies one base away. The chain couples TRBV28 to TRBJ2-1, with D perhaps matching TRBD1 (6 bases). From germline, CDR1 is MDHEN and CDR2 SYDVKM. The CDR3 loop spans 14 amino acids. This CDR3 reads CASSLGANYNELFF. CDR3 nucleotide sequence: TGTGCCAGCAGCCTGGGGGCCAACTACAATGAGCTGTTCTTC. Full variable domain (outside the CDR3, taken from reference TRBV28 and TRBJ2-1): DVKVTQSSRYLVKRTGEKVFLECVQDMDHENMFWYRQDPGLGLRLIYFSYDVKMKEKGDIPEGYSVSREKKERFSLILESASTNQTSMYLCASSLGANYNELFFGPGTRLTVL.

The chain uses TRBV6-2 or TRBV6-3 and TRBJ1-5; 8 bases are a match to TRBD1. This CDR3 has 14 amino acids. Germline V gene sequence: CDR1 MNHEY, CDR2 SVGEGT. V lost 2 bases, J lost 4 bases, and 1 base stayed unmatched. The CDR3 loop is CASSYGTGNQPQHF. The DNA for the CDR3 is TGTGCCAGCAGTTACGGGACAGGAAATCAGCCCCAGCATTTT.

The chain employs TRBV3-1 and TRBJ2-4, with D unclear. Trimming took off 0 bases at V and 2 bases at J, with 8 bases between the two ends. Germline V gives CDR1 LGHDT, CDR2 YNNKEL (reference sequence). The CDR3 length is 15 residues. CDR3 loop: CASSQDSGTKNIQYF. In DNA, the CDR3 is TGTGCCAGCAGCCAAGATAGTGGGACCAAAAACATTCAGTACTTC.

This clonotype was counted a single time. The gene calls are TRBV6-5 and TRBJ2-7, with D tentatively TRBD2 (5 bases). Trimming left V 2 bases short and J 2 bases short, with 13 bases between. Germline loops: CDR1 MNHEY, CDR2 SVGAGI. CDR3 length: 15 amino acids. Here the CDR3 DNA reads TGTGCCAGCAGTTACAAGGCGGGCGCAGCCTACGAGCAGTACTTC. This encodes CASSYKAGAAYEQYF.

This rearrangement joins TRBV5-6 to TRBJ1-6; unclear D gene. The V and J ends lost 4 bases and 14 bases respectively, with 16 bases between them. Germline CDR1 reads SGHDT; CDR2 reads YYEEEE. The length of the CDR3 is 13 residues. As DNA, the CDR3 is TGTGCCAGCAGCCAAATAAAGGGTCCAACCCTCCACTTT. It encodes CASSQIKGPTLHF.

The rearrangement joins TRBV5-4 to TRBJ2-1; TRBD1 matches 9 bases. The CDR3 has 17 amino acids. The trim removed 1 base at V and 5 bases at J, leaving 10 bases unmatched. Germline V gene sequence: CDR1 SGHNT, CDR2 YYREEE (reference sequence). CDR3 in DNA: TGTGCCAGCAGCTTGTTAAGCGGGACAGGGCAGAACAATGAGCAGTTCTTC. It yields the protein CASSLLSGTGQNNEQFF.

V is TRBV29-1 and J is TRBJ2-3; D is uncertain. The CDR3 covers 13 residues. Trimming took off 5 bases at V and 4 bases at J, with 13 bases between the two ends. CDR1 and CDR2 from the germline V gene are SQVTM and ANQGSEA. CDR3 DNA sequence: TGCAGCGTTCCGTTGGCACGCCCAGATACGCAGTATTTT. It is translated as CSVPLARPDTQYF.

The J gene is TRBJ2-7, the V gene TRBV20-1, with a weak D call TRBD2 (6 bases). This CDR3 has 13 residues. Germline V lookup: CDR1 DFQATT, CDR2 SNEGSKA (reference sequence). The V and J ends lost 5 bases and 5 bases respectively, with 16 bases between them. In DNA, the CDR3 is TGCAGTGCTGGGGGGACCGAAAGCAACGAGCAGTACTTC. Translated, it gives CSAGGTESNEQYF.

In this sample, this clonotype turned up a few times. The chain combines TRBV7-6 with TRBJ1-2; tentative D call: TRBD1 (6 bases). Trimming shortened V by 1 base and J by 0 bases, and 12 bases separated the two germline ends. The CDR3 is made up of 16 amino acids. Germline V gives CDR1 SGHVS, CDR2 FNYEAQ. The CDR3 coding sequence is TGTGCCAGCAGCTTAGGAGCGGGACACACTAACTATGGCTACACCTTC. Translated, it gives CASSLGAGHTNYGYTF.

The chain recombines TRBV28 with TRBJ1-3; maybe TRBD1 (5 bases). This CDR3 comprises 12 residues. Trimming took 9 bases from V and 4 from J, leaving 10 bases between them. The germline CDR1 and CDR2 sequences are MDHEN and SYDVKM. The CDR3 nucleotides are TGTGCCAGTTGGACATGGGGAAACACCATATATTTT. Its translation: CASWTWGNTIYF. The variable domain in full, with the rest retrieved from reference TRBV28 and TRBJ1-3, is DVKVTQSSRYLVKRTGEKVFLECVQDMDHENMFWYRQDPGLGLRLIYFSYDVKMKEKGDIPEGYSVSREKKERFSLILESASTNQTSMYLCASWTWGNTIYFGEGSWLTVV.

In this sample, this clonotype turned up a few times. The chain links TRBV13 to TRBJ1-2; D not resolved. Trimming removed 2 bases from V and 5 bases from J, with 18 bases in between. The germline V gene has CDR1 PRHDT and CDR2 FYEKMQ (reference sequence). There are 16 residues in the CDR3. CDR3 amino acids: CASSLFGGSYDYGYTF. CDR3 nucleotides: TGTGCCAGCAGCTTATTTGGCGGATCGTATGATTATGGCTACACCTTC.

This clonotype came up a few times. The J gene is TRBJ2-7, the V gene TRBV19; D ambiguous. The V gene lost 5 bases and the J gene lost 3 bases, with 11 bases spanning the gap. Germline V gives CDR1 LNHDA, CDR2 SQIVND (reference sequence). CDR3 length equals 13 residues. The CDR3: CASSPGQYYEQYF. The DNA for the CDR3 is TGTGCCAGTAGTCCAGGTCAGTACTACGAGCAGTACTTC. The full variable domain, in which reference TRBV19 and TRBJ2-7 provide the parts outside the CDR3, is DGGITQSPKYLFRKEGQNVTLSCEQNLNHDAMYWYRQDPGQGLRLIYYSQIVNDFQKGDIAEGYSVSREKKESFPLTVTSAQKNPTAFYLCASSPGQYYEQYFGPGTRLTVT.

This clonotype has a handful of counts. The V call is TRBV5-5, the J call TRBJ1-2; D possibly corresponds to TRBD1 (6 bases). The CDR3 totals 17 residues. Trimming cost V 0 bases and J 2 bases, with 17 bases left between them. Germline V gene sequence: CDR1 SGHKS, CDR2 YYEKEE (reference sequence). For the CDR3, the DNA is TGTGCCAGCAGCTTGGACAGGGTACGTTTGGAGAACTATGGCTACACCTTC. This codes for CASSLDRVRLENYGYTF.

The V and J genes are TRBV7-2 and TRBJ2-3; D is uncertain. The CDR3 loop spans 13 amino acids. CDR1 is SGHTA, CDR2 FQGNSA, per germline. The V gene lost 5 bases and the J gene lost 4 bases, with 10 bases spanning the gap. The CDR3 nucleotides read TGTGCCAGCAGCACTCGGACGGCAGATACGCAGTATTTT. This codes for CASSTRTADTQYF.

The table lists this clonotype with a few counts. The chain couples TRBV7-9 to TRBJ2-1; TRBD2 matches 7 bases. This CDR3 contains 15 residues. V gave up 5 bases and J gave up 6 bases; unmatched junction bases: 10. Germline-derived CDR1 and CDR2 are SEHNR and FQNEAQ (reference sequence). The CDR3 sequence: CASSPVQAGSNEQFF. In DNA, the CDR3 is TGTGCCAGCAGCCCGGTTCAAGCGGGATCCAATGAGCAGTTCTTC. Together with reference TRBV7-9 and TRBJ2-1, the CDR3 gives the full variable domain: DTGVSQNPRHKITKRGQNVTFRCDPISEHNRLYWYRQTLGQGPEFLTYFQNEAQLEKSRLLSDRFSAERPKGSFSTLEIQRTEQGDSAMYLCASSPVQAGSNEQFFGPGTRLTVL.

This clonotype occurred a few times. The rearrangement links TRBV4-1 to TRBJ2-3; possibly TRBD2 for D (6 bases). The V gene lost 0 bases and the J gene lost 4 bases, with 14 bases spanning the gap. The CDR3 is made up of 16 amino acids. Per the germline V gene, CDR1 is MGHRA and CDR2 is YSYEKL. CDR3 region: CASSQEGTGVPDTQYF. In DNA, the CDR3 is TGCGCCAGCAGCCAAGAAGGGACGGGGGTCCCAGATACGCAGTATTTT.

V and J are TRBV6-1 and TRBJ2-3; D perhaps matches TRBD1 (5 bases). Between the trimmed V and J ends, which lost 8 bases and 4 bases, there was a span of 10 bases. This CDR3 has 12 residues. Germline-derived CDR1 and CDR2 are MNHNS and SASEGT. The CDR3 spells CASGRVSDTQYF. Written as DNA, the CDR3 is TGTGCCAGCGGCAGGGTTTCAGATACGCAGTATTTT.

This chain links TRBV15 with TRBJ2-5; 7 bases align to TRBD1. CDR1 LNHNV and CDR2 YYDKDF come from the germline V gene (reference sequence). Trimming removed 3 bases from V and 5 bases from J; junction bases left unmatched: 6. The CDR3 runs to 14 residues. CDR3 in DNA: TGTGCCACCAGCAGCCAGGCCAGGGGGGAGACCCAGTACTTC. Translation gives CATSSQARGETQYF.

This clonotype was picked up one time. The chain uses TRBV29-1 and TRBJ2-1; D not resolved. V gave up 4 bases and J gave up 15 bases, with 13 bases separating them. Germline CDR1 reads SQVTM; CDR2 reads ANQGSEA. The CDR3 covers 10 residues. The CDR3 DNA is TGCAGCGTTGGGGCATTTGAACTGTTCTTC. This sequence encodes CSVGAFELFF.

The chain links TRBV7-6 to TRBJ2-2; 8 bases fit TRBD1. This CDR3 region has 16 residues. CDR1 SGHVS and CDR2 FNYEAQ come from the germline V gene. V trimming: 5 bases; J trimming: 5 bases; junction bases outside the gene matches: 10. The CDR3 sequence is CASSLSGGRWTGELFF. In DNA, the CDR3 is TGTGCCAGCAGCCTCTCAGGGGGCCGTTGGACCGGGGAGCTGTTTTTT.

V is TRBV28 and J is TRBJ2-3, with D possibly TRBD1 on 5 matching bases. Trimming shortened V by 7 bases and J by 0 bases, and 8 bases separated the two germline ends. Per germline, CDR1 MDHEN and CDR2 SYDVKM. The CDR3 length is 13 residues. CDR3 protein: CASNKGSTDTQYF. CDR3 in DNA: TGTGCCAGCAATAAGGGGAGCACAGATACGCAGTATTTT.

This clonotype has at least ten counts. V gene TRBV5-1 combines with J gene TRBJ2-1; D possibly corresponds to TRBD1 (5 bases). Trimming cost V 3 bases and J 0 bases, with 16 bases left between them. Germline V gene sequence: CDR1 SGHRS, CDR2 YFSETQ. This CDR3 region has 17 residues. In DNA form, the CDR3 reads TGCGCCAGCAGCTGGGGCCTGTGGAACGGCTCCTACAATGAGCAGTTCTTC. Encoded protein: CASSWGLWNGSYNEQFF.

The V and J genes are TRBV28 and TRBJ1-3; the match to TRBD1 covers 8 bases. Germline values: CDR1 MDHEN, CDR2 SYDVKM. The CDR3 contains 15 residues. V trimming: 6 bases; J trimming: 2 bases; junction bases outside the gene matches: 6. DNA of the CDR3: TGTGCCAGCAGCCTTCGGACAGGGACTGGAAACACCATATATTTT. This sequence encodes CASSLRTGTGNTIYF.

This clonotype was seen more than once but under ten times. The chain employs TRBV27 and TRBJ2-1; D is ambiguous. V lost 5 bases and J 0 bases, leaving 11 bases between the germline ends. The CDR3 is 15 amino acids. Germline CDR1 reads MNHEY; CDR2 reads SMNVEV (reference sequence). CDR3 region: CASSPSVSSYNEQFF. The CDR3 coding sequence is TGTGCCAGCAGTCCTTCGGTCAGCTCCTACAATGAGCAGTTCTTC.